Listed here is a single TCR beta chain. The target antigen is unknown. Conversion of TCR transcripts into cDNA relied on 5'RACE template switching, which added a universal primer site and UMIs. TCRdb independently ran MiXCR on the 5' RACE reads; one entry per CDR3 protein. The sample lists 300,000 to 400,000 distinct CDR3 sequences; roughly an eighth were seen once. The CDR3 loop spans 13 amino acids. Losses at the gene ends were 9 bases for V and 5 bases for J; bases not matched to a gene: 9. CDR1 and CDR2 (germline): SNHLY, FYNNEI. These data come from a study of T cells after yellow fever vaccination. Points from the study as a whole: CD4 and CD8 compartments shared a small share of clonotypes. The booster saw the reappearance of most primary-vaccination clones (nearly 98% CD4, about 90% CD8).

The J gene is TRBJ1-2, the V gene TRBV2, with TRBD1 matching 7 bases. The receptor was derived from a man between 18 and 29 years old who received the YFV17D yellow fever vaccine. Sequences were derived from CD4+ T cells sorted from PBMCs, sampled 15 days after the yellow fever booster vaccination. CDR3 protein: CASEQGIQYGYTF. The CDR3 coding sequence is TGTGCCAGTGAACAGGGGATACAGTATGGCTACACCTTC.